This TCR beta chain came from a study of cytomegalovirus exposure and HLA in healthy donors. Whole-study findings and limits: In terms of immune exposure information, only CMV serostatus was available.

The CDR3 covers 13 residues. In germline, CDR1 is SGHRS, CDR2 YFSETQ. Trimming removed 1 base at V and 5 bases at J, with 9 bases between. It was with 60 Vbeta and 13 Jbeta primers that the PCR ran. Here immunoSEQ multiplex PCR was the method, and the copy in TCRdb shows in-frame clones only, minus some. Among 65,000 to 90,000 clones listed, roughly 85% were seen once. Points on this clone: Its antigen remains unidentified.

The specimen was PBMCs. This TCR was sampled from a man under 40 in good health and CMV-seronegative. The rearrangement joins TRBV5-1 to TRBJ1-2, with D tentatively TRBD1 (5 bases). The CDR3 spells CASSLSGRYGYTF. In nucleotides, the CDR3 is TGCGCCAGCAGCTTGTCAGGGAGGTATGGCTACACCTTC.